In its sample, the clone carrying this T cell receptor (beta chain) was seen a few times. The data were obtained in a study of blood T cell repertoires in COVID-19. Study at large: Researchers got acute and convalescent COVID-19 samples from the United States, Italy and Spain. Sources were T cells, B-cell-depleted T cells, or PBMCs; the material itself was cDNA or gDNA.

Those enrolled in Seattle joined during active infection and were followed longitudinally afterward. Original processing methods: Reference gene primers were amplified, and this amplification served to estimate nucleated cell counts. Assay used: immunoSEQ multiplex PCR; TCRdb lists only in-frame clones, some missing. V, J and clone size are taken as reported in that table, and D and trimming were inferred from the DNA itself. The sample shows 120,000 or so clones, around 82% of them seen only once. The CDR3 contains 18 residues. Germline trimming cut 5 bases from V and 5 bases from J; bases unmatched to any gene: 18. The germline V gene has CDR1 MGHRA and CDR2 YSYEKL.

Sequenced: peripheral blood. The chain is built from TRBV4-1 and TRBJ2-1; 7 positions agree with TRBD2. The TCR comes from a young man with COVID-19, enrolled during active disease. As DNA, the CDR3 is TGCGCCAGCAGCTATAAAGCCCTGACGGGACTAACGGACAATGAGCAGTTCTTC. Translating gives CASSYKALTGLTDNEQFF.